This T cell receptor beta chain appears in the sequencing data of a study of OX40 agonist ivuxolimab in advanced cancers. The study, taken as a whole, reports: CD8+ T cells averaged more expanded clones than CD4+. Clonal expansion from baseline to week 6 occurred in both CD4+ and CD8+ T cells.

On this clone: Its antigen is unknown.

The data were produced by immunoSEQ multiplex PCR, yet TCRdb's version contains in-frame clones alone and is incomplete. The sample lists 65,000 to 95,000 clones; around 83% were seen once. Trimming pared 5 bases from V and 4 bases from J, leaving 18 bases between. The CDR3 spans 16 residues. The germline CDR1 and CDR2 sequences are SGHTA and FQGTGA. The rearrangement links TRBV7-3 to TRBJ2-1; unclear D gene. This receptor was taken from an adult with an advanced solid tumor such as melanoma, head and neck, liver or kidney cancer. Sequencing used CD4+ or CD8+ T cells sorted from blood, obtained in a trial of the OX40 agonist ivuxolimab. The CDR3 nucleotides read TGTGCCAGCAGCCTGAAGGTCGGGTTAGGATACAATGAGCAGTTCTTC. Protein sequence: CASSLKVGLGYNEQFF.